This TCR beta chain was recorded in a study of early T cells in non-severe SARS-CoV-2 infection (dated by TCRdb to the early 2020s). At the level of the whole study: Because TCR sequencing relied on bulk RNA taken from unsorted whole blood, pairing of alpha and beta chains was not possible. Results and caveats for the whole study, not just this receptor: VDJdb matching was skewed toward anti-spike CD8 responses and likely underestimated virus-specific expansions, missing private and CD4 specificities.

Including cysteine and phenylalanine, the CDR3 has 14 amino acids. Only the CDR3 region is kept as DNA, spanning 42 bases read in frame from base 1. CDR1 and CDR2 (MGHRA, YSYEKL) derive from the germline V gene. V sheds 5 bases and J sheds 0 bases, leaving 11 bases between their ends. There are a few counts of this clonotype. Its cognate antigen has yet to be identified. No per-base quality is available; no much larger clone lies one base away. The library was built by means of 5' RACE. Data came from a NextSeq 500. In the TCR library protocol, unique molecular identifiers were attached to individual cDNA molecules to correct for PCR bias and sequencing error. Sequencing covered both TCR alpha and beta chains, and within each sample the abundances of alpha and beta sequences were tightly co-correlated. The authors' analysis ran thus. V gene, J gene and CDR3 annotation of TCR sequences was performed with Decombinator V4. TCRs were defined as expanded if a significant change between any two time points was detected under a Poisson model with p below 0.0001. TCR abundances were normalised to the total number of TCRs sequenced in each sample and reported as counts per million. TRAV1-2 paired with TRAJ12, TRAJ20 or TRAJ33 defined MAIT TCRs, while TRAV10 paired with TRAJ18 defined iNKT TCRs. A search of VDJdb, accessed on 1 November 2021, was run for TCRs annotated to CMV, EBV and SARS-CoV-2, with TCRs annotated for multiple antigens excluded. TCRdb reran the public reads through fastp at Q25 and MiXCR, keeping productive beta chains. Rows are combined by CDR3 protein, so each entry shows the most common genes and DNA. TCRdb, not the authors, supplied the V and J calls. The sample contains 65,000 to 80,000 distinct CDR3 sequences, around 11% of them found a single time. The ten largest account for about 4.8% of the sample.

The study was a case-control design nested within a healthcare worker cohort in London, UK, with weekly nasopharyngeal swab PCR tests and blood sampling. Between 23 and 31 March 2020, the week of the UK lockdown, healthcare workers were enrolled and then followed up weekly for as long as 16 weeks. The chain links TRBV4-1 with TRBJ2-7; TRBD1 could be the D gene, as 6 bases match. The receptor comes from an adult who was a healthcare worker with PCR-confirmed SARS-CoV-2 infection or an uninfected control (not recorded which). Specimen: whole blood. DNA sequence: TGCGCCAGCAGCTACCGACAGGTCTCCTACGAGCAGTACTTC. It specifies CASSYRQVSYEQYF.